Given below is one T cell receptor (beta chain) in context. The data are from a study of blood T cell repertoires in COVID-19. Participants, 18 to 89 years old, spanned about two dozen US areas. Participants' own reports of clinical history determined their cohort assignment. The assay was immunoSEQ multiplex PCR, and TCRdb's table has in-frame clones only and misses some. The data show 130,000 or so clones, with about 81% seen just once and roughly 2.2% held by the top ten. J lost 5 bases, V lost 6 bases, and 9 bases had no gene match. The germline CDR1 and CDR2 sequences are ENHRY and SYGVKD. The CDR3 covers 15 residues.

Sequencing was performed on PBMCs or T cells enriched from blood (not recorded which). This chain connects TRBV10-3 to TRBJ2-5; 10 bases align to TRBD2. This clonotype originated in a middle-aged man with acute COVID-19. CDR3 in DNA: TGTGCCATCAGGGGGACTAGCGATGTGCGGGAGACCCAGTACTTC. Translation: CAIRGTSDVRETQYF.